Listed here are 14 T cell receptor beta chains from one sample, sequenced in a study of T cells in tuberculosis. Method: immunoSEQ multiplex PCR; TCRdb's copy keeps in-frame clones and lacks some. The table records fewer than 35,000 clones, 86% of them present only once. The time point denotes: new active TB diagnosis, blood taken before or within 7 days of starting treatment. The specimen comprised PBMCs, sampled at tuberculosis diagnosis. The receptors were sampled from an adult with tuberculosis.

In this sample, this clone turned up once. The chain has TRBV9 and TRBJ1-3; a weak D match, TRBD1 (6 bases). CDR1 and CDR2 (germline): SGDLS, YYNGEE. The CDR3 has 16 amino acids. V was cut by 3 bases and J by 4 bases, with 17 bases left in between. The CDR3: CASSEATRGGGNTIYF. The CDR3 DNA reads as TGTGCCAGCAGCGAGGCTACGAGGGGGGGCGGAAACACCATATATTTT.

In DNA form, the CDR3 reads TGTGCCAGCAGTCCTTTCCGACTAGCGAGGGACAATGAGCAGTTCTTC. Its protein is CASSPFRLARDNEQFF. The chain joins TRBV28 to TRBJ2-1; 8 bases agree with TRBD2. The germline V gene encodes CDR1 MDHEN and CDR2 SYDVKM. V shed 5 bases, J shed 5 bases, and the junction held 11 bases outside the gene matches. This CDR3 is 16 amino acids long.

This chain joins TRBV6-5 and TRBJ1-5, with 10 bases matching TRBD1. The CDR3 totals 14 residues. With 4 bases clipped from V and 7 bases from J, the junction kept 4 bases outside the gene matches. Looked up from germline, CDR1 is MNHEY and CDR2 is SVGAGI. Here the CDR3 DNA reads TGTGCCAGCAGTTTGACAGGGGGCGCACAGCCCCAGCATTTT. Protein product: CASSLTGGAQPQHF.

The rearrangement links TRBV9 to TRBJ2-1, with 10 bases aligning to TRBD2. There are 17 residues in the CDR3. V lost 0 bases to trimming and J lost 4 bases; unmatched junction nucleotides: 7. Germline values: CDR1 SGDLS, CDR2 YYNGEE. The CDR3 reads CASSVAPGLAVYNEQFF. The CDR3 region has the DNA TGTGCCAGCAGCGTAGCCCCAGGACTAGCGGTATACAATGAGCAGTTCTTC.

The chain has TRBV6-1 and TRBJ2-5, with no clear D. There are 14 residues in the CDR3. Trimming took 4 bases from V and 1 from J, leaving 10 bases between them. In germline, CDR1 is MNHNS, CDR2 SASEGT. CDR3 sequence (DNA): TGTGCCAGCAGTGCGCGCCGGGTCCAAGAGACCCAGTACTTC. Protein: CASSARRVQETQYF.

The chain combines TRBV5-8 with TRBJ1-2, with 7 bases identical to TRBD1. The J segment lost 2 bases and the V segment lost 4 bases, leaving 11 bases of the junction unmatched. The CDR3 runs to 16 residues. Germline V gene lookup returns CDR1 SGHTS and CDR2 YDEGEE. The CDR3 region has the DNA TGTGCCAGCAGCCCCAGGACAGGTCAACTCAACTATGGCTACACCTTC. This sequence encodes CASSPRTGQLNYGYTF.

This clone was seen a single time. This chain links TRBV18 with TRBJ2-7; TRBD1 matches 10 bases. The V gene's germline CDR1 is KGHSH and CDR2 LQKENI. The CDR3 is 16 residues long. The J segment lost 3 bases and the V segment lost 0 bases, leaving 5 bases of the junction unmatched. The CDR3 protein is CASSPPGQGTRYEQYF. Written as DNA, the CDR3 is TGTGCCAGCTCACCACCGGGACAGGGGACTCGCTACGAGCAGTACTTC.

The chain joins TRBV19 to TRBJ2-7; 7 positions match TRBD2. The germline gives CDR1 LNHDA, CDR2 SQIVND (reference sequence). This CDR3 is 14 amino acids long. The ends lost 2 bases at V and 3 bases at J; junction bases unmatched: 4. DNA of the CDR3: TGTGCCAGTAGTATACGGACTAGTAACTACGAGCAGTACTTC. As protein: CASSIRTSNYEQYF.

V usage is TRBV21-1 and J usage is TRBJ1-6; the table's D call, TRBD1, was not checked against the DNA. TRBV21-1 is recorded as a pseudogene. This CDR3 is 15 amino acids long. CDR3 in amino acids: CASSKAGAGGSPLHF. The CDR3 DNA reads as TGTGCCAGCAGCAAAGCAGGGGCAGGTGGTTCACCCCTCCACTTT.

CDR3 amino acids: CASSQGLAAEKLFF. Written as DNA, the CDR3 is TGCGCCAGCAGTCAAGGGCTGGCCGCCGAAAAACTGTTTTTT. The chain couples TRBV23-1 to TRBJ1-4, with D unresolved. TRBV23-1 is an ORF for which the function is uncertain. The germline V and J ends were trimmed by 2 bases and 8 bases, with 12 bases remaining between them. This CDR3 has 14 amino acids.

CDR3 in amino acids: CASRVNIAEYNEQFF. The CDR3 region has the DNA TGCGCCAGCAGAGTTAACATAGCGGAGTACAATGAGCAGTTCTTC. The rearrangement uses TRBV5-1 and TRBJ2-1; tentative D call: TRBD2 (6 bases). V lost 5 bases and J 4 bases, leaving 16 bases between the germline ends. Germline V gene data show CDR1 as SGHRS and CDR2 as YFSETQ. The CDR3 sequence is 15 residues long.

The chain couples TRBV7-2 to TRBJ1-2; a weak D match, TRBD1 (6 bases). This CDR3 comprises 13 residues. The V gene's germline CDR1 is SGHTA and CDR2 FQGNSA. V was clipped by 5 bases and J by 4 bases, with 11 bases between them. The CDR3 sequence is CASSPTGSYGYTF. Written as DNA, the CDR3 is TGTGCCAGCAGCCCCACAGGGTCCTATGGCTACACCTTC.

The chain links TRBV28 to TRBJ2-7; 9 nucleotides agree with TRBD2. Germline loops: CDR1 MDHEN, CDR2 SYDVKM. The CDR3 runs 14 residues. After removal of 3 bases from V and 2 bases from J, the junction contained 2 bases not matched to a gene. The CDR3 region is CASSFLAGAYEQYF. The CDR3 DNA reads TGTGCCAGCAGTTTTTTAGCGGGAGCCTACGAGCAGTACTTC.

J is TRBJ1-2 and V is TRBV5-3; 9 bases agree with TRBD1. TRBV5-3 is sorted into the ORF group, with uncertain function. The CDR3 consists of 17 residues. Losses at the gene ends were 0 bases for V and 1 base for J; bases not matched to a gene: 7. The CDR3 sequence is CARSLVGDREFNYGYTF. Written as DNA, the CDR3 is TGTGCCAGAAGCTTGGTTGGGGACAGGGAGTTTAACTATGGCTACACCTTC.